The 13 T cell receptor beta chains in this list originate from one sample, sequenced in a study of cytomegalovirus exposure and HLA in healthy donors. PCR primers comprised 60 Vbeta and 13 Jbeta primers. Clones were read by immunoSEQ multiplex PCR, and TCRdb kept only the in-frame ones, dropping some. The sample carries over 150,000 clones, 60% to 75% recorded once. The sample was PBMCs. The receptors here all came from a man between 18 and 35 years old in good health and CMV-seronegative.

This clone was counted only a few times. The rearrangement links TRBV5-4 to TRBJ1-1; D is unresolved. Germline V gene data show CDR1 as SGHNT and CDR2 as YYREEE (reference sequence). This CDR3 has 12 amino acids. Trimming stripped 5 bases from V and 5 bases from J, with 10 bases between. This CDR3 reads CASRRGLTEAFF. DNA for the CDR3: TGTGCCAGCAGACGAGGGTTAACTGAAGCTTTCTTT. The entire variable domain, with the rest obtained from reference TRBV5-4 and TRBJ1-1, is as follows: ETGVTQSPTHLIKTRGQQVTLRCSSQSGHNTVSWYQQALGQGPQFIFQYYREEENGRGNFPPRFSGLQFPNYSSELNVNALELDDSALYLCASRRGLTEAFFGQGTRLTVV.

As DNA, the CDR3 is TGTGCCATCAGTGCTGGGACAGCGAATCAGCCCCAGCATTTT. Protein product: CAISAGTANQPQHF. V gene TRBV10-3 combines with J gene TRBJ1-5; 7 bases fit TRBD1. Per the germline V gene, CDR1 is ENHRY and CDR2 is SYGVKD. Trimming removed 4 bases from V and 4 bases from J; junction bases left unmatched: 4. The CDR3 extends over 14 amino acids.

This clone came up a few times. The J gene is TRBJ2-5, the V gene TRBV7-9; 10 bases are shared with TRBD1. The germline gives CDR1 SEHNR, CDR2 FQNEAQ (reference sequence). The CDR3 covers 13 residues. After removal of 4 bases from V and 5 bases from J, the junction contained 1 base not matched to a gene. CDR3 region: CASSSDRGETQYF. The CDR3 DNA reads TGTGCCAGCAGCTCGGACAGGGGGGAGACCCAGTACTTC.

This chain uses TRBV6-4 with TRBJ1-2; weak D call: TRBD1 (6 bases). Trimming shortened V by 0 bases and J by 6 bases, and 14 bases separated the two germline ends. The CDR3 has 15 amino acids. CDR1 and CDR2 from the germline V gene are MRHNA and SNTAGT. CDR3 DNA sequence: TGTGCCAGCAGTGACTCCCAGACAGGTGAAGATGGCTACACCTTC. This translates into CASSDSQTGEDGYTF.

CDR3 residues: CASSPRTGAPSPLHF. The CDR3 bases are TGTGCCAGTAGTCCCCGGACAGGGGCCCCTTCACCCCTCCACTTT. The rearrangement links TRBV19 to TRBJ1-6; 9 positions match TRBD1. CDR3 size: 15 residues. V lost 5 bases, J lost 9 bases, and 8 bases stayed unmatched. Germline loops: CDR1 LNHDA, CDR2 SQIVND (reference sequence).

The CDR3 region has the DNA TGCGCCAGCAGCTGGACTAGCGGGGTCACAGATACGCAGTATTTT. Translation gives CASSWTSGVTDTQYF. This chain uses TRBV5-1 with TRBJ2-3; 12 nucleotides match TRBD2. There are 15 residues in the CDR3. CDR1 is SGHRS and CDR2 is YFSETQ in the germline V gene. V was clipped by 3 bases and J by 2 bases; unmatched bases: 1.

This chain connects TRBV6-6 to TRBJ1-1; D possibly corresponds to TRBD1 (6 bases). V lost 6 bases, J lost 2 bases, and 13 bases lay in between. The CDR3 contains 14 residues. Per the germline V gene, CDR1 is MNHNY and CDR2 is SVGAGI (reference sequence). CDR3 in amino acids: CASSSTGINTEAFF. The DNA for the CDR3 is TGTGCCAGCAGCTCCACAGGGATAAACACTGAAGCTTTCTTT.

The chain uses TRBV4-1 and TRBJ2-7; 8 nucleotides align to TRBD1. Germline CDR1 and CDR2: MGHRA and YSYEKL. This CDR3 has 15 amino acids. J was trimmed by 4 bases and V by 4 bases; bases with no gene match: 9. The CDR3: CASSLWTGMEYEQYF. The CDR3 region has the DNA TGCGCCAGCAGCCTATGGACAGGGATGGAGTACGAGCAGTACTTC.

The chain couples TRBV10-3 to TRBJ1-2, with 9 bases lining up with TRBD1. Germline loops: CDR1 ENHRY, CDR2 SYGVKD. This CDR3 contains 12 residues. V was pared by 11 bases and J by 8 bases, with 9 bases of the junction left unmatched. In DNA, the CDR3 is TGTGCCGTTCAACAGGGGGCAGAAGGCTACACCTTC. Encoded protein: CAVQQGAEGYTF.

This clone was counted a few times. The DNA of the CDR3 is TGCGCCAGCAGCCTCCGGGGGGGGGCCACTGAAGCTTTCTTT. As protein: CASSLRGGATEAFF. The chain uses TRBV5-1 and TRBJ1-1, with D possibly being TRBD1 (6 bases). The germline V and J ends were trimmed by 4 bases and 4 bases, with 14 bases remaining between them. Germline lookup yields CDR1 SGHRS and CDR2 YFSETQ. The length of the CDR3 is 14 residues.

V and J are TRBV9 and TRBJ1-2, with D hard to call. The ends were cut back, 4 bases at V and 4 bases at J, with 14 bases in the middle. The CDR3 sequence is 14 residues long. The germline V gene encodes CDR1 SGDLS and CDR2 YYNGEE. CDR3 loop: CASSLTREPYGYTF. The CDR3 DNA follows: TGTGCCAGCAGCTTGACCCGGGAGCCCTATGGCTACACCTTC.

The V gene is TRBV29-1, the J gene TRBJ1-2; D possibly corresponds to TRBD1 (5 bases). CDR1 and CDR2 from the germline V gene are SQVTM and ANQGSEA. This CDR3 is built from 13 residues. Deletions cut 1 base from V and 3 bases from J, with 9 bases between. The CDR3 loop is CSVEGTSYYGYTF. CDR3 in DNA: TGCAGCGTTGAAGGGACATCCTACTATGGCTACACCTTC.

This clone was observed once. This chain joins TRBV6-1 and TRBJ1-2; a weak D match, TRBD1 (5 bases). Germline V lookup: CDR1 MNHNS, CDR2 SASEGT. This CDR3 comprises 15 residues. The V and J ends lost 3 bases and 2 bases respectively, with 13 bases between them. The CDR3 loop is CASSESPTVNYGYTF. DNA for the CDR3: TGTGCCAGCAGTGAGTCCCCGACAGTAAACTATGGCTACACCTTC.